This entry lists 6 T cell receptor beta chains sequenced from one sample in a study of cytomegalovirus exposure and HLA in healthy donors. PCR involved 60 Vbeta and 13 Jbeta primers. Profiling relied on immunoSEQ multiplex PCR, and the TCRdb table lists in-frame clones only, not all of them. This repertoire shows 85,000 to 120,000 clones, approximately 80% found once; its top ten account for 1.5% to 2%. Sample: PBMCs. The origin of the receptors is a man in his forties or fifties in good health and CMV-seronegative.

This chain joins TRBV30 and TRBJ1-2; no definite D call. This CDR3 spans 13 amino acids. Germline V gene data show CDR1 as GTSNPN and CDR2 as SVGIG (reference sequence). Trimming took off 2 bases at V and 6 bases at J, with 13 bases between the two ends. The chain's CDR3 is CAWSSGAVDGYTF. The CDR3 DNA is TGTGCCTGGAGTAGCGGAGCAGTTGATGGCTACACCTTC. Variable domain in full (rest from reference TRBV30 and TRBJ1-2): SQTIHQWPATLVQPVGSPLSLECTVEGTSNPNLYWYRQAAGRGLQLLFYSVGIGQISSEVPQNLSASRPQDRQFILSSKKLLLSDSGFYLCAWSSGAVDGYTFGSGTRLTVV.

The chain is built from TRBV30 and TRBJ1-5; 7 bases line up with TRBD1. Germline V gene lookup returns CDR1 GTSNPN and CDR2 SVGIG (reference sequence). V shed 0 bases and J 4 bases; nucleotides not matched to a gene: 3. This CDR3 region has 14 residues. CDR3 coding DNA: TGTGCCTGGAGTGTAGACAGGGTGAATCAGCCCCAGCATTTT. This translates into CAWSVDRVNQPQHF.

The count of this clone is one. The J gene is TRBJ1-1, the V gene TRBV20-1; 7 bases map to TRBD1. V was pared by 7 bases and J by 10 bases, with 9 bases of the junction left unmatched. Germline V gene data show CDR1 as DFQATT and CDR2 as SNEGSKA (reference sequence). The CDR3 is 11 amino acids. CDR3 loop: CSVPDRRGAFF. CDR3 DNA: TGCAGTGTTCCGGACAGGCGGGGAGCTTTCTTT.

The CDR3: CASSVAQGRGYGYTF. DNA of the CDR3: TGTGCCAGCAGCGTAGCCCAGGGAAGAGGCTATGGCTACACCTTC. The chain combines TRBV9 with TRBJ1-2; the D gene is possibly TRBD1 (5 bases). Deletions cut 0 bases from V and 4 bases from J, with 13 bases between. Germline V gene sequence: CDR1 SGDLS, CDR2 YYNGEE. The CDR3 is made up of 15 amino acids.

CDR3 sequence (DNA): TGTGCCAGCAGCCCGCCGGGGGGCCCTGAAGCTTTCTTT. Translation: CASSPPGGPEAFF. This chain connects TRBV7-9 to TRBJ1-1; D is possibly TRBD1 (6 bases). The germline V gene encodes CDR1 SEHNR and CDR2 FQNEAQ (reference sequence). The ends were cut back, 5 bases at V and 6 bases at J, with 13 bases in the middle. The CDR3 sequence is 13 residues long.

The V gene is TRBV4-3, the J gene TRBJ1-1; TRBD1 is a possible D gene (5 bases). Germline V lookup: CDR1 LGHNA, CDR2 YSLEER. CDR3 length: 14 amino acids. V lost 0 bases, J lost 4 bases, and 9 bases lay in between. The CDR3 reads CASSQEIRATEAFF. The DNA of the CDR3 is TGCGCCAGCAGCCAAGAGATCAGGGCCACTGAAGCTTTCTTT.